This TCR beta chain was found in a study of blood T cell repertoires in COVID-19. The wider study: Collection of acute and convalescent COVID-19 samples took place in the United States, Italy and Spain.

This CDR3 is 15 amino acids long. CDR1 and CDR2 (germline): MGHDK, SYGVNS. After removal of 8 bases from V and 3 bases from J, the junction contained 9 bases not matched to a gene. Authors' methods: Counts of nucleated cells, estimated from reference gene primer amplification, were obtained. The repertoire was sequenced with immunoSEQ multiplex PCR; TCRdb's copy has only in-frame clones and lacks some. V, J and clone size are taken as reported in that table, and D and trimming were inferred from the DNA itself. Of around 140,000 clones in the sample, more than 60% are singletons; the top ten hold 1.9%.

The clonotype originates from a woman aged 70-85 years with acute or convalescent COVID-19. The rearrangement uses TRBV25-1 and TRBJ2-1, with 8 bases fitting TRBD2. Source material: peripheral blood. The CDR3 is CASQEGSGIYNEQFF. Written as DNA, the CDR3 is TGTGCCAGCCAAGAGGGTAGCGGGATCTACAATGAGCAGTTCTTC.